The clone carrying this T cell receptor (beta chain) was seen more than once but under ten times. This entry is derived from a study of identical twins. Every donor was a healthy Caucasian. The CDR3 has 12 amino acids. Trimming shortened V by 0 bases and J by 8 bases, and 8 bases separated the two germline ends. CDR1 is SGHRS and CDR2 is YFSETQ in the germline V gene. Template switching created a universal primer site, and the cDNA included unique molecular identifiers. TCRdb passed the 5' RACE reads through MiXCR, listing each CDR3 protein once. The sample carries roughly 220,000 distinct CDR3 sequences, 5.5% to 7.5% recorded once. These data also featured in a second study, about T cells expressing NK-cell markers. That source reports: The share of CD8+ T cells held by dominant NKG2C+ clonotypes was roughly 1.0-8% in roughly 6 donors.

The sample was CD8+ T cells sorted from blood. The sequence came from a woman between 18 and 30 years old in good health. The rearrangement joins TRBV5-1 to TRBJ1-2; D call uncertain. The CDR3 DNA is TGCGCCAGCAGCTTGGACAGTTTAGGCTACACCTTC. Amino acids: CASSLDSLGYTF.